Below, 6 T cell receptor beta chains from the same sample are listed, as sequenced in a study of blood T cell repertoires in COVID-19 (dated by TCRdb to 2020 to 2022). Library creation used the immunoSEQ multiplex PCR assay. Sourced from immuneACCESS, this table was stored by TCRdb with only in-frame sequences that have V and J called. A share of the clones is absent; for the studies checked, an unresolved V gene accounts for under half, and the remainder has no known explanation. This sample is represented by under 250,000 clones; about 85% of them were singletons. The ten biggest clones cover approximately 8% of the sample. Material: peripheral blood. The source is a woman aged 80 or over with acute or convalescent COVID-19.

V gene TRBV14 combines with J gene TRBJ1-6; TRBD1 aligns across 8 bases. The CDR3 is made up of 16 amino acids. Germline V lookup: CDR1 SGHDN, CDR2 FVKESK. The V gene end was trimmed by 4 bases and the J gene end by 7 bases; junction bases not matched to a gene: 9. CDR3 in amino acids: CASSPRENRGNSPLHF. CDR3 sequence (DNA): TGTGCCAGCAGCCCCCGGGAAAACAGGGGGAATTCACCCCTCCACTTT.

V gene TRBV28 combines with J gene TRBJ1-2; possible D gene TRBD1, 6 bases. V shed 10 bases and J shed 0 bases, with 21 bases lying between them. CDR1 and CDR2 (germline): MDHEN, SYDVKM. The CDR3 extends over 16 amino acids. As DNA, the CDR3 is TGTGCCACGGGAAAGCTACAGGGAGCCGCTAACTATGGCTACACCTTC. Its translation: CATGKLQGAANYGYTF.

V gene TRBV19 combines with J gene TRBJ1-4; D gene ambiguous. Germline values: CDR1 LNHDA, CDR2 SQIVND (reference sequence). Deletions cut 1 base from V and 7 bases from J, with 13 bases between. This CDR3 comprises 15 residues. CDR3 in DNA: TGTGCCAGTAGTATAGTCACGGGGATGGGTGAAAAACTGTTTTTT. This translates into CASSIVTGMGEKLFF.

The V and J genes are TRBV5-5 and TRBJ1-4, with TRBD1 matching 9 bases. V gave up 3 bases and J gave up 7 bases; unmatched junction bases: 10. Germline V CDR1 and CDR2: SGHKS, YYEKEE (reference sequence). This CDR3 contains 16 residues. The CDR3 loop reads CASSWGGQGGSEKLFF. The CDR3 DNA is TGTGCCAGCAGCTGGGGGGGACAGGGTGGTAGTGAAAAACTGTTTTTT.

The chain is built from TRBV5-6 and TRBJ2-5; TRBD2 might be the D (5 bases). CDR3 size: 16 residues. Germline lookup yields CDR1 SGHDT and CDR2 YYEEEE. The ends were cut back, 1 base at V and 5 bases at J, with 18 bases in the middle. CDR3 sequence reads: CASSLRLLAGGETQYF. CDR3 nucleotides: TGTGCCAGCAGCTTGAGGCTGCTAGCAGGAGGTGAGACCCAGTACTTC.

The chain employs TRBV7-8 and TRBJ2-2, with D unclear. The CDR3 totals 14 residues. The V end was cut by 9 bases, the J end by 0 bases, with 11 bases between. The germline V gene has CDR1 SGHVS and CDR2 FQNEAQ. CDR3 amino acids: CASRLAPNTGELFF. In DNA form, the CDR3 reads TGTGCCAGTAGACTGGCCCCGAACACCGGGGAGCTGTTTTTT.